These 25 T cell receptor beta chains were sequenced from one sample in a study of blood T cell repertoires in COVID-19. The table came from immunoSEQ multiplex PCR; TCRdb's copy has only in-frame clones and leaves some out. The sample has 97,000 or so clones; more than 80% are singletons. Sequences were obtained from peripheral blood. The receptors stem from a human donor in a cohort sampled during active COVID-19.

V gene TRBV5-1 combines with J gene TRBJ2-3; possibly TRBD2 for D (5 bases). Germline CDR1 SGHRS, CDR2 YFSETQ. Trimming removed 0 bases from V and 6 bases from J, with 14 bases in between. The CDR3 totals 15 residues. CDR3 in amino acids: CASSLDGGNFDTQYF. The CDR3 DNA is TGCGCCAGCAGCTTGGACGGAGGTAATTTCGATACGCAGTATTTT.

In this sample, this clone turned up once. V usage is TRBV6-5 and J usage is TRBJ1-1; D perhaps matches TRBD1 (6 bases). V lost 4 bases to trimming and J lost 4 bases, with 19 bases between them. The CDR3 is 16 amino acids. Germline V gene lookup returns CDR1 MNHEY and CDR2 SVGAGI. For the CDR3, the DNA is TGTGCCAGCAGTTCCTCATCGCGGAACAGGGCCACTGAAGCTTTCTTT. Amino acids: CASSSSSRNRATEAFF.

The chain couples TRBV6-5 to TRBJ1-4; 11 nucleotides agree with TRBD1. After removal of 4 bases from V and 2 bases from J, the junction contained 3 bases not matched to a gene. Germline loops: CDR1 MNHEY, CDR2 SVGAGI. This CDR3 has 16 amino acids. CDR3 loop: CASSSGTGGTNEKLFF. The DNA of the CDR3 is TGTGCCAGCAGTTCCGGGACAGGGGGGACTAATGAAAAACTGTTTTTT.

The V call is TRBV2, the J call TRBJ1-2, with 7 bases that match TRBD1. Germline CDR1 and CDR2: SNHLY and FYNNEI. The CDR3 spans 13 residues. V shed 7 bases, J shed 4 bases, and the junction held 6 bases outside the gene matches. The CDR3: CASNPQGRYGYTF. CDR3 in DNA: TGTGCCAGCAATCCACAGGGGCGCTATGGCTACACCTTC.

The V call is TRBV3-1 (or the pseudogene TRBV3-2), the J call TRBJ1-1; 9 bases fit TRBD1. CDR3 size: 14 residues. Germline CDR1 and CDR2: LGHDT and YNNKEL (reference sequence). The V and J ends lost 7 bases and 4 bases, in that order; junction bases with no gene match: 7. The CDR3 DNA is TGTGCCAGCATACGACAGGGGGGGAGCACTGAAGCTTTCTTT. Encoded protein: CASIRQGGSTEAFF.

This chain uses TRBV5-1 with TRBJ2-6, with 10 bases fitting TRBD1. Germline CDR1 and CDR2: SGHRS and YFSETQ. The ends lost 0 bases at V and 1 base at J; junction bases unmatched: 13. The CDR3 runs to 21 residues. The DNA of the CDR3 is TGCGCCAGCAGCTTGGGCGGGACAGGGGTACCTAACCGATCTGGGGCCAACGTCCTGACTTTC. Its protein is CASSLGGTGVPNRSGANVLTF.

The sample holds one count of this clone. The chain is built from TRBV6-5 and TRBJ1-2, with a weak D call TRBD1 (6 bases). This CDR3 is 14 amino acids long. Germline V lookup: CDR1 MNHEY, CDR2 SVGAGI. Trimming removed 5 bases from V and 8 bases from J, with 18 bases in between. The CDR3 spells CASSNPGTPLGYTF. CDR3 in DNA: TGTGCCAGCAGTAATCCCGGGACACCTTTAGGCTACACCTTC.

This clone has a handful of counts. The genes are TRBV6-5 and TRBJ2-1, with unresolved D. Germline assignment: CDR1 MNHEY and CDR2 SVGAGI. V was trimmed by 5 bases and J by 4 bases, leaving 12 bases between them. CDR3 length equals 14 residues. The CDR3 coding sequence is TGTGCCAGCAGTCAGATGGAGATATACAATGAGCAGTTCTTC. This codes for CASSQMEIYNEQFF.

This chain joins TRBV10-3 and TRBJ2-1, with a possible D match to TRBD2 (5 bases). The CDR3 runs to 15 residues. Trimming took 6 bases from V and 1 from J, leaving 13 bases between them. Germline V CDR1 and CDR2: ENHRY, SYGVKD. CDR3 residues: CAISAPERSYNEQFF. In nucleotides, the CDR3 is TGTGCCATCAGCGCCCCAGAGCGGTCCTACAATGAGCAGTTCTTC.

The V call is TRBV7-9, the J call TRBJ1-4; a possible D gene is TRBD1 (6 bases). Germline assignment: CDR1 SEHNR and CDR2 FQNEAQ (reference sequence). The V gene lost 3 bases and the J gene lost 8 bases, with 16 bases spanning the gap. The CDR3 contains 15 residues. This CDR3 is CASSFYRGQDEKLFF. The CDR3 DNA sequence: TGTGCCAGCAGCTTCTACCGGGGACAAGACGAAAAACTGTTTTTT.

V usage is TRBV3-1 (or the pseudogene TRBV3-2) and J usage is TRBJ1-3; TRBD1 aligns across 7 bases. V shed 3 bases, J shed 0 bases, and the junction held 8 bases outside the gene matches. The V gene's germline CDR1 is LGHDT and CDR2 YNNKEL (reference sequence). This CDR3 spans 17 amino acids. CDR3 nucleotides: TGTGCCAGCAGCCACCACCTTGGGACAGCCTCTGGAAACACCATATATTTT. Translated, it gives CASSHHLGTASGNTIYF.

This chain connects TRBV13 to TRBJ1-2; 7 bases align to TRBD1. Per germline, CDR1 PRHDT and CDR2 FYEKMQ (reference sequence). V lost 3 bases to trimming and J lost 2 bases; unmatched junction nucleotides: 3. The CDR3 covers 14 residues. CDR3: CASSFLGGNYGYTF. Here the CDR3 DNA reads TGTGCCAGCAGCTTTTTAGGGGGCAACTATGGCTACACCTTC.

J is TRBJ2-7 and V is TRBV4-1; D is possibly TRBD1 (7 bases). The CDR3 loop spans 15 amino acids. CDR1 is MGHRA and CDR2 is YSYEKL in the germline V gene. V was cut by 4 bases and J by 4 bases, with 17 bases left in between. The CDR3 spells CASSLEEGARYEQYF. DNA for the CDR3: TGCGCCAGCAGCCTCGAGGAGGGGGCGAGGTACGAGCAGTACTTC.

This clone was observed once. The chain recombines TRBV3-1 (or the pseudogene TRBV3-2) with TRBJ2-1, with 7 bases matching TRBD2. V lost 0 bases to trimming and J lost 2 bases; unmatched junction nucleotides: 10. CDR1 and CDR2 (germline): LGHDT, YNNKEL (reference sequence). The CDR3 is 18 amino acids. The CDR3 coding sequence is TGTGCCAGCAGCCAAGATTGGGTGAAAGGGAGGGCCTACAATGAGCAGTTCTTC. This encodes CASSQDWVKGRAYNEQFF.

There are a few counts of this clone. This chain connects TRBV25-1 to TRBJ1-5; TRBD1 is a possible D gene (6 bases). Trimming took 2 bases from V and 4 from J, leaving 9 bases between them. Germline CDR1 is MGHDK and CDR2 is SYGVNS. The CDR3 covers 14 residues. The chain's CDR3 is CASSEHRVNQPQHF. CDR3 nucleotides: TGTGCCAGCAGTGAACACAGGGTGAATCAGCCCCAGCATTTT.

In DNA form, the CDR3 reads TGTGCCAGCAGCAAGAGGACACCCCAAGAGACCCAGTACTTC. It is translated as CASSKRTPQETQYF. The chain is built from TRBV5-4 and TRBJ2-5; maybe TRBD1 (5 bases). The CDR3 has 14 amino acids. V was clipped by 4 bases and J by 1 base, with 11 bases between them. Germline CDR1 SGHNT, CDR2 YYREEE (reference sequence). Full variable domain (missing parts from reference TRBV5-4 and TRBJ2-5): ETGVTQSPTHLIKTRGQQVTLRCSSQSGHNTVSWYQQALGQGPQFIFQYYREEENGRGNFPPRFSGLQFPNYSSELNVNALELDDSALYLCASSKRTPQETQYFGPGTRLLVL.

This clone has a handful of counts. This chain uses TRBV6-6 with TRBJ1-1; TRBD1 agrees at 8 bases. The length of the CDR3 is 13 residues. V gave up 6 bases and J gave up 4 bases; unmatched junction bases: 4. Germline CDR1 is MNHNY and CDR2 is SVGAGI (reference sequence). This chain's CDR3 is CASSTDRATEAFF. The DNA for the CDR3 is TGTGCCAGCAGCACGGACAGGGCCACTGAAGCTTTCTTT.

This rearrangement joins TRBV4-2 to TRBJ1-5; TRBD1 matches at 8 bases. Germline V gene lookup returns CDR1 LGHNA and CDR2 YNFKEQ. V was clipped by 0 bases and J by 7 bases; unmatched bases: 5. CDR3 length: 15 residues. The CDR3 is CASSQEDREEQPQHF. Here the CDR3 DNA reads TGTGCCAGCAGCCAAGAGGACAGGGAGGAACAGCCCCAGCATTTT.

The chain employs TRBV2 and TRBJ2-7; 10 bases fit TRBD1. The CDR3 consists of 13 residues. The germline V gene has CDR1 SNHLY and CDR2 FYNNEI. J was trimmed by 6 bases and V by 6 bases; bases with no gene match: 5. The CDR3 reads CASSGQGGGEQYF. CDR3 in DNA: TGTGCCAGCAGCGGACAGGGGGGTGGCGAGCAGTACTTC.

The chain uses TRBV30 and TRBJ2-7; 10 nucleotides agree with TRBD1. Looked up from germline, CDR1 is GTSNPN and CDR2 is SVGIG (reference sequence). The CDR3 spans 13 residues. The trim removed 5 bases at V and 3 bases at J, leaving 4 bases unmatched. Written as DNA, the CDR3 is TGTGCCTGGGACAGGGGGCCCCGCTACGAGCAGTACTTC. Its protein is CAWDRGPRYEQYF.

This rearrangement joins TRBV7-3 to TRBJ2-1, with D perhaps matching TRBD2 (6 bases). From germline, CDR1 is SGHTA and CDR2 FQGTGA. The CDR3 length is 14 residues. The V gene lost 2 bases and the J gene lost 8 bases, with 13 bases spanning the gap. The CDR3 loop reads CASSLGTSIDEQFF. The CDR3 region has the DNA TGTGCCAGCAGCTTAGGTACTAGCATCGATGAGCAGTTCTTC.

CDR3 bases: TGTGCCAGCAGCTTGGCCGTCAGGGGTGACTATGGCTACACCTTC. This codes for CASSLAVRGDYGYTF. This rearrangement joins TRBV5-5 to TRBJ1-2; possibly TRBD1 for D (6 bases). The CDR3 is 15 amino acids. V was clipped by 0 bases and J by 3 bases, with 12 bases between them. The germline CDR1 and CDR2 sequences are SGHKS and YYEKEE (reference sequence).

The CDR3 DNA sequence: TGTGCCAGCAGTTCGGGGGGCAGCACAGATACGCAGTATTTT. It translates to CASSSGGSTDTQYF. V usage is TRBV28 and J usage is TRBJ2-3, with a tentative D call TRBD2 (7 bases). The length of the CDR3 is 14 residues. Germline assignment: CDR1 MDHEN and CDR2 SYDVKM. Trimming shortened V by 4 bases and J by 0 bases, and 8 bases separated the two germline ends.

This chain links TRBV7-2 with TRBJ1-6; TRBD1 is a possible D gene (6 bases). Between the trimmed V and J ends, which lost 1 base and 9 bases, there was a span of 13 bases. The CDR3 consists of 15 residues. Germline lookup yields CDR1 SGHTA and CDR2 FQGNSA. The CDR3 loop reads CASSLGAGAVSPLHF. The DNA for the CDR3 is TGTGCCAGCAGCTTAGGGGCAGGGGCTGTTTCACCCCTCCACTTT.

This clone showed up just once. V and J are TRBV3-1 (or the pseudogene TRBV3-2) and TRBJ2-7, with a possible D match to TRBD1 (5 bases). The CDR3 runs 16 residues. V lost 0 bases and J lost 0, with 12 bases in between. Germline V gives CDR1 LGHDT, CDR2 YNNKEL (reference sequence). The CDR3 loop is CASSQDLQAASYEQYF. DNA for the CDR3: TGTGCCAGCAGCCAAGATTTACAGGCGGCCTCCTACGAGCAGTACTTC.